Below, 24 T cell receptor beta chains from the same sample are listed, as sequenced in a study of control samples from healthy donors and cancer patients. Libraries were prepared by immunoSEQ multiplex PCR; TCRdb keeps only in-frame clonotypes and omits some of them. The sample holds around 110,000 clones; roughly 91% are singletons and the top ten take 2.3%. Material: blood. These receptors all stem from a woman aged 70-85 years in good health.

The CDR3 DNA sequence: TGTGCCAGCAGTTCCTACCGGGACATCAGTCAGCCCCAGCATTTT. Translated: CASSSYRDISQPQHF. The gene calls are TRBV6-2 or TRBV6-3 and TRBJ1-5; the D gene is possibly TRBD1 (6 bases). The CDR3 sequence is 15 residues long. The germline V and J ends were trimmed by 4 bases and 6 bases, with 16 bases remaining between them. CDR1 and CDR2 (germline): MNHEY, SVGEGT.

This clone was seen a few times. This chain links TRBV12-3 or TRBV12-4 with TRBJ1-1; maybe TRBD1 (6 bases). The CDR3 extends over 13 amino acids. Trimming shortened V by 7 bases and J by 0 bases, and 9 bases separated the two germline ends. The CDR3 loop is CASTGGLNTEAFF. CDR3 nucleotide sequence: TGTGCCAGCACTGGGGGGCTGAACACTGAAGCTTTCTTT.

CDR3 sequence (DNA): TGTGCCAGCAGTTATTGGACATTGAACACTGAAGCTTTCTTT. It is translated as CASSYWTLNTEAFF. This chain connects TRBV6-2 or TRBV6-3 to TRBJ1-1; D is perhaps TRBD1 (5 bases). V lost 3 bases and J 0 bases, leaving 8 bases between the germline ends. Germline lookup yields CDR1 MNHEY and CDR2 SVGEGT. There are 14 residues in the CDR3.

J is TRBJ1-1 and V is TRBV7-2, with D tentatively TRBD1 (5 bases). The V gene's germline CDR1 is SGHTA and CDR2 FQGNSA. CDR3 length: 12 amino acids. The V end lost 4 bases, the J end lost 4 bases, and 7 bases lay between the germline ends. The CDR3: CASSWGVTEAFF. CDR3 bases: TGTGCCAGCAGCTGGGGGGTCACTGAAGCTTTCTTT.

The genes are TRBV5-6 and TRBJ2-7; D is uncertain. Germline V gene data show CDR1 as SGHDT and CDR2 as YYEEEE. This CDR3 is 15 amino acids long. Trimming removed 1 base at V and 5 bases at J, with 16 bases between. The CDR3 reads CASSLLGFLPHEQYF. CDR3 bases: TGTGCCAGCAGCTTGTTGGGCTTCCTGCCACACGAGCAGTACTTC.

The V gene is TRBV10-3, the J gene TRBJ2-4, with 7 bases fitting TRBD2. Trimming cost V 2 bases and J 3 bases; bases outside gene matches: 13. Germline V gene data show CDR1 as ENHRY and CDR2 as SYGVKD. The CDR3 runs to 18 residues. In nucleotides, the CDR3 is TGTGCCATCAGTGAGCCGACTGACTGGCGGGGGATCAAAAACATTCAGTACTTC. Amino acid sequence: CAISEPTDWRGIKNIQYF.

The J gene is TRBJ1-1, the V gene TRBV5-1, with D perhaps matching TRBD1 (5 bases). V was trimmed by 4 bases and J by 5 bases, leaving 21 bases between them. The CDR3 has 16 residues. CDR1 and CDR2 from the germline V gene are SGHRS and YFSETQ. The CDR3 loop reads CASSPRDPRERTEAFF. CDR3 coding DNA: TGCGCCAGCAGCCCCCGGGACCCCCGAGAAAGGACTGAAGCTTTCTTT.

This clone turned up a few times. The V gene is TRBV28, the J gene TRBJ1-6; the D is unclear. Trimming removed 2 bases at V and 9 bases at J, with 5 bases between. CDR1 and CDR2 from the germline V gene are MDHEN and SYDVKM. The CDR3 contains 12 residues. The CDR3 region has the DNA TGTGCCAGCAGTTTAGGTTTTTCACCCCTCCACTTT. This gives the protein CASSLGFSPLHF.

This chain links TRBV18 with TRBJ1-5; 12 bases line up with TRBD1. The CDR3 runs 15 residues. Trimming removed 3 bases from V and 5 bases from J; junction bases left unmatched: 2. CDR1 KGHSH and CDR2 LQKENI come from the germline V gene. The DNA of the CDR3 is TGTGCCAGCTCACCCGGGACAGGGGGCGATCAGCCCCAGCATTTT. Amino acid sequence: CASSPGTGGDQPQHF. Drawing the rest from reference TRBV18 and TRBJ1-5, the complete variable domain is NAGVMQNPRHLVRRRGQEARLRCSPMKGHSHVYWYRQLPEEGLKFMVYLQKENIIDESGMPKERFSAEFPKEGPSILRIQQVVRGDSAAYFCASSPGTGGDQPQHFGDGTRLSIL.

The rearrangement uses TRBV10-2 and TRBJ2-4, with 7 nucleotides matching TRBD2. CDR1 is WSHSY and CDR2 is SAAADI in the germline V gene. V dropped 3 bases and J dropped 0; count of bases not matched to a gene: 5. The CDR3 spans 16 residues. CDR3 residues: CASSDWRGIAKNIQYF. CDR3 DNA sequence: TGCGCCAGCAGTGATTGGCGGGGGATAGCCAAAAACATTCAGTACTTC.

The chain joins TRBV7-8 to TRBJ1-2; 12 bases map to TRBD1. Losses at the gene ends were 4 bases for V and 5 bases for J; bases not matched to a gene: 8. Looked up from germline, CDR1 is SGHVS and CDR2 is FQNEAQ. The CDR3 runs 16 residues. As DNA, the CDR3 is TGTGCCAGCAGCTCGAGGGACAGGGGGCGGGAATATGGCTACACCTTC. The encoded protein is CASSSRDRGREYGYTF.

The CDR3 DNA reads as TGTGCCAGCAGCTTTTCTGCAGGAAATGAGCAGTTCTTC. Translating gives CASSFSAGNEQFF. The genes are TRBV11-2 and TRBJ2-1; D is undetermined. V was cut by 3 bases and J by 7 bases, with 10 bases left in between. The CDR3 is 13 amino acids. Germline CDR1 is SGHAT and CDR2 is FQNNGV.

The rearrangement uses TRBV5-1 and TRBJ2-1, with TRBD2 identical over 10 bases. This CDR3 is 15 amino acids long. CDR1 is SGHRS and CDR2 is YFSETQ in the germline V gene. V was pared by 3 bases and J by 6 bases, with 6 bases of the junction left unmatched. CDR3 loop: CASSWETSGVNEQFF. The CDR3 coding sequence is TGCGCCAGCAGCTGGGAAACTAGCGGGGTCAATGAGCAGTTCTTC. The complete variable domain, with remaining parts taken from reference TRBV5-1 and TRBJ2-1, reads KAGVTQTPRYLIKTRGQQVTLSCSPISGHRSVSWYQQTPGQGLQFLFEYFSETQRNKGNFPGRFSGRQFSNSRSEMNVSTLELGDSALYLCASSWETSGVNEQFFGPGTRLTVL.

About this clone: Other DNA sequences in this specimen translate into the identical CDR3. The chain carries TRBV11-2 and TRBJ1-5; 8 nucleotides line up with TRBD1. This CDR3 has 13 residues. V lost 5 bases, J lost 7 bases, and 4 bases stayed unmatched. The germline V gene has CDR1 SGHAT and CDR2 FQNNGV. CDR3 amino acids: CASSQGANQPQHF. In nucleotides, the CDR3 is TGTGCCAGCAGCCAGGGGGCAAACCAGCCCCAGCATTTT.

This chain joins TRBV10-3 and TRBJ1-4; 7 positions match TRBD1. The CDR3 length is 18 residues. In germline, CDR1 is ENHRY, CDR2 SYGVKD. V gave up 3 bases and J gave up 5 bases; unmatched junction bases: 15. The DNA for the CDR3 is TGTGCCATCAGTGATGGCCGTGTCTCGACAGGGAGGAATGAAAAACTGTTTTTT. Its translation: CAISDGRVSTGRNEKLFF.

The chain has TRBV20-1 and TRBJ2-2; 7 bases are a match to TRBD1. CDR1 DFQATT and CDR2 SNEGSKA come from the germline V gene (reference sequence). CDR3 size: 14 residues. Unmatched junction bases numbered 4, after V lost 3 bases and J lost 3 bases. The CDR3 nucleotides read TGCAGTGCTAGTAAACAGGGGCACACCGGGGAGCTGTTTTTT. This codes for CSASKQGHTGELFF.

The chain couples TRBV10-3 to TRBJ1-5, with no clear D. V gave up 2 bases and J gave up 7 bases, with 12 bases separating them. Germline V gene data show CDR1 as ENHRY and CDR2 as SYGVKD. This CDR3 spans 14 amino acids. In nucleotides, the CDR3 is TGTGCCATCAGTGAGGAGGTGGTGGGCCAGCCCCAGCATTTT. Translating gives CAISEEVVGQPQHF.

This clone has more than one count but fewer than ten. The chain is built from TRBV5-4 and TRBJ1-2; D is uncertain. With 1 base removed from V and 7 bases from J, the gap between germline ends came to 17 bases. CDR3 size: 15 residues. CDR1 and CDR2 from the germline V gene are SGHNT and YYREEE (reference sequence). The CDR3 sequence: CASSLMSWENFGYTF. In DNA, the CDR3 is TGTGCCAGCAGCTTGATGTCTTGGGAGAATTTTGGCTACACCTTC.

The chain uses TRBV19 and TRBJ2-2, with 10 bases matching TRBD1. This CDR3 comprises 15 residues. Germline V CDR1 and CDR2: LNHDA, SQIVND (reference sequence). Unmatched junction bases numbered 6, after V lost 7 bases and J lost 4 bases. The CDR3 DNA reads as TGTGCCAGTACCTCGACAGGGGGCGGCACCGGGGAGCTGTTTTTT. It yields the protein CASTSTGGGTGELFF. The whole variable domain, remainder taken from reference TRBV19 and TRBJ2-2, is DGGITQSPKYLFRKEGQNVTLSCEQNLNHDAMYWYRQDPGQGLRLIYYSQIVNDFQKGDIAEGYSVSREKKESFPLTVTSAQKNPTAFYLCASTSTGGGTGELFFGEGSRLTVL.

This clone was observed a single time. The rearrangement uses TRBV11-2 and TRBJ1-6, with 11 bases fitting TRBD1. Germline assignment: CDR1 SGHAT and CDR2 FQNNGV. The V and J ends lost 5 bases and 0 bases, in that order; junction bases with no gene match: 6. The CDR3 contains 18 residues. CDR3 amino acids: CASSQRTGGNSYNSPLHF. CDR3 bases: TGTGCCAGCAGCCAACGGACAGGGGGCAACTCCTATAATTCACCCCTCCACTTT.

The chain recombines TRBV7-2 with TRBJ2-5; 9 bases are shared with TRBD1. V lost 7 bases and J lost 5; bases outside the gene matches: 8. Germline CDR1 and CDR2: SGHTA and FQGNSA. The CDR3 is 14 amino acids. CDR3 residues: CASNRDRVSETQYF. The CDR3 DNA is TGTGCCAGCAACAGGGACAGGGTTTCGGAGACCCAGTACTTC.

J is TRBJ1-1 and V is TRBV18, with 12 bases matching TRBD1. This CDR3 contains 20 residues. The V gene end was trimmed by 1 base and the J gene end by 0 bases; junction bases not matched to a gene: 12. Looked up from germline, CDR1 is KGHSH and CDR2 is LQKENI. In DNA, the CDR3 is TGTGCCAGCTCACCACTCCAGTTCCGGGACAGGGGGCGTCTGAACACTGAAGCTTTCTTT. This sequence encodes CASSPLQFRDRGRLNTEAFF.

The V call is TRBV27, the J call TRBJ1-1, with D possibly matching TRBD1 (5 bases). Germline CDR1 and CDR2: MNHEY and SMNVEV (reference sequence). V lost 5 bases and J 11 bases, leaving 15 bases between the germline ends. The CDR3 has 12 residues. CDR3 loop: CASSTSDTAAFF. The CDR3, as DNA: TGTGCCAGCAGTACCTCGGACACGGCGGCTTTCTTT.

This chain uses TRBV10-1 with TRBJ2-7; perhaps D is TRBD1 or TRBD2 (5 bases each). CDR3 size: 14 residues. CDR1 and CDR2 from the germline V gene are WNHNN and SYGVQD (reference sequence). The germline V and J ends were trimmed by 5 bases and 4 bases, with 15 bases remaining between them. The CDR3 DNA is TGCGCCAGCAGTAGAGAGCCCTGGGGGTACGAGCAGTACTTC. This codes for CASSREPWGYEQYF.